This TCR beta chain was recovered during a study of cytomegalovirus exposure and HLA in healthy donors. A multiplex PCR was run with 60 Vbeta primers and 13 Jbeta primers. The method was immunoSEQ multiplex PCR; TCRdb's version includes in-frame clones alone and lacks a portion of them. The sample shows about 130,000 clones, roughly four fifths of them seen only once. The CDR3 is 20 amino acids. Germline assignment: CDR1 MDHEN and CDR2 SYDVKM. The V and J ends lost 8 bases and 3 bases, in that order; junction bases with no gene match: 26. This clonotype originated in a male donor in good health and CMV-seropositive. Sequenced material: PBMCs. This rearrangement joins TRBV28 to TRBJ2-7; 9 nucleotides line up with TRBD2. The CDR3 spells CASRTGREGFQFFVFYEQYF. CDR3 bases: TGTGCCAGCCGAACGGGGCGGGAGGGCTTCCAGTTCTTTGTCTTCTACGAGCAGTACTTC.